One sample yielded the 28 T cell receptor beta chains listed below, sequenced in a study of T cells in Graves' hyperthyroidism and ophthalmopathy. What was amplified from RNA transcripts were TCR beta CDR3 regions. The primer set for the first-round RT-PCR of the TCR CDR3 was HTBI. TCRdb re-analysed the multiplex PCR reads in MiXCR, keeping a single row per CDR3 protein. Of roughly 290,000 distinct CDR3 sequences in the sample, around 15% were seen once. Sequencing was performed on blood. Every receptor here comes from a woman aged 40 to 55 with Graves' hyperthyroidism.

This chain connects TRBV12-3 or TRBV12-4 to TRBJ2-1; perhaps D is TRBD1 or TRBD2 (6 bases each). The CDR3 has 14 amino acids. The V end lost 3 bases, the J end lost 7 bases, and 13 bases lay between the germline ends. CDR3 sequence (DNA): TGTGCCAGCAGTTTTTGGGGGGCTGGTAATGAGCAGTTCTTC. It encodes CASSFWGAGNEQFF.

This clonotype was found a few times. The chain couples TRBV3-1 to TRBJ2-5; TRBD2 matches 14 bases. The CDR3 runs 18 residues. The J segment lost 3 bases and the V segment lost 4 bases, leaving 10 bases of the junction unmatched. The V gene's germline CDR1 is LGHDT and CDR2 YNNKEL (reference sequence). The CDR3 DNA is TGTGCCAGCAGCCTCCGACTAGCGGGAGGGCCTGAGGAAGAGACCCAGTACTTC. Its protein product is CASSLRLAGGPEEETQYF.

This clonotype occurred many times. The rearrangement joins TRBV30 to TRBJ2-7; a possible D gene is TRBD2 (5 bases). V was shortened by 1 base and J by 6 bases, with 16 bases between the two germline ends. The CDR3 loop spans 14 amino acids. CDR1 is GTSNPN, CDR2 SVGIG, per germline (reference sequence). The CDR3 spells CAWSGTRALSEQYF. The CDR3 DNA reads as TGTGCCTGGAGTGGTACGCGGGCCCTCAGCGAGCAGTACTTC. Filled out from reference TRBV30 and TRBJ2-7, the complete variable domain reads SQTIHQWPATLVQPVGSPLSLECTVEGTSNPNLYWYRQAAGRGLQLLFYSVGIGQISSEVPQNLSASRPQDRQFILSSKKLLLSDSGFYLCAWSGTRALSEQYFGPGTRLTVT.

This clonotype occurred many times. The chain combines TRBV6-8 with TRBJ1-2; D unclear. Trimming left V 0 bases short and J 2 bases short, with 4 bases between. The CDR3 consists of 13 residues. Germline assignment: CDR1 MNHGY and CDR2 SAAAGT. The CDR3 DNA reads TGTGCCAGCAGTTACTCGGGCAACTATGGCTACACCTTC. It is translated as CASSYSGNYGYTF.

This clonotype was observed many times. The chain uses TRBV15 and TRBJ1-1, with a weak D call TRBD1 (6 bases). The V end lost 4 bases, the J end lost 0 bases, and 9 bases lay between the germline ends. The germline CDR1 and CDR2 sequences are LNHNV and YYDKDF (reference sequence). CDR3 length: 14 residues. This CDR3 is CATSTRTVNTEAFF. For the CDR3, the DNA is TGTGCCACCAGCACCCGGACAGTGAACACTGAAGCTTTCTTT.

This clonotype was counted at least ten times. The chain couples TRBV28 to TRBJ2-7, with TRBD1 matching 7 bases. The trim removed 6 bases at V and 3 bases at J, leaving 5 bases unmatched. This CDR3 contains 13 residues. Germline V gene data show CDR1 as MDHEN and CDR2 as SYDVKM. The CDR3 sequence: CASRRGQVYEQYF. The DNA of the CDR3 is TGTGCCAGCAGACGAGGACAGGTCTACGAGCAGTACTTC. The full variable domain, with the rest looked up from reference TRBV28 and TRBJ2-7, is DVKVTQSSRYLVKRTGEKVFLECVQDMDHENMFWYRQDPGLGLRLIYFSYDVKMKEKGDIPEGYSVSREKKERFSLILESASTNQTSMYLCASRRGQVYEQYFGPGTRLTVT.

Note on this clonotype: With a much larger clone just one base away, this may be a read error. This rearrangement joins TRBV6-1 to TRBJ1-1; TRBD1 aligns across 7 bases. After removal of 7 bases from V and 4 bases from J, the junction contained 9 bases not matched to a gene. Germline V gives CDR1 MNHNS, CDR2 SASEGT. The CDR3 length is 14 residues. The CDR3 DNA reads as TGTGCCAGCATTGTGGACAGGTTGGGCACTGAAGCTTTCTTT. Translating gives CASIVDRLGTEAFF.

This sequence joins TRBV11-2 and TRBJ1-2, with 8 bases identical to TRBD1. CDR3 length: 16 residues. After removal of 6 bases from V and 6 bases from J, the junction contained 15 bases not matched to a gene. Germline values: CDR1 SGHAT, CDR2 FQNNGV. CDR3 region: CASRPLTGGRDDGYTF. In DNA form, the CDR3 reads TGTGCCAGCAGACCTCTAACAGGGGGTCGGGACGATGGCTACACCTTC. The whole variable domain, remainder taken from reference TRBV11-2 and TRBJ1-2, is EAGVAQSPRYKIIEKRQSVAFWCNPISGHATLYWYQQILGQGPKLLIQFQNNGVVDDSQLPKDRFSAERLKGVDSTLKIQPAKLEDSAVYLCASRPLTGGRDDGYTFGSGTRLTVV.

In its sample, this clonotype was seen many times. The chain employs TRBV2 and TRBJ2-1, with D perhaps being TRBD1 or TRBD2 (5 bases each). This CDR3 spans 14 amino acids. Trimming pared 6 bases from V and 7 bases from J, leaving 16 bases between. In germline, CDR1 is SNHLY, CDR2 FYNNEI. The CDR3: CASSQGDPGNEQFF. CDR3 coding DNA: TGTGCCAGCAGCCAAGGGGACCCCGGGAATGAGCAGTTCTTC. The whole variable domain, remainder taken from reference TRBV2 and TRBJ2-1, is EPEVTQTPSHQVTQMGQEVILRCVPISNHLYFYWYRQILGQKVEFLVSFYNNEISEKSEIFDDQFSVERPDGSNFTLKIRSTKLEDSAMYFCASSQGDPGNEQFFGPGTRLTVL.

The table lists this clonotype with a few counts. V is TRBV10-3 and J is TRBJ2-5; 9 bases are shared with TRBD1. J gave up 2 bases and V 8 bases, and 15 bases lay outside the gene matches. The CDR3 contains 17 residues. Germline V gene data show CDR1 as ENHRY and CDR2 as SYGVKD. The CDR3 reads CAIGTGNLAAGQETQYF. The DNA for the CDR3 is TGTGCCATCGGGACAGGGAATCTAGCAGCAGGGCAAGAGACCCAGTACTTC.

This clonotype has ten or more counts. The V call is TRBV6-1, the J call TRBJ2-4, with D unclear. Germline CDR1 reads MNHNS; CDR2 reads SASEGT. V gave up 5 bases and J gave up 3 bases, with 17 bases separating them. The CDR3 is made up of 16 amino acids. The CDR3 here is CASSPLLPGVKNIQYF. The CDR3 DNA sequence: TGTGCCAGCAGTCCACTTCTCCCTGGGGTCAAAAACATTCAGTACTTC.

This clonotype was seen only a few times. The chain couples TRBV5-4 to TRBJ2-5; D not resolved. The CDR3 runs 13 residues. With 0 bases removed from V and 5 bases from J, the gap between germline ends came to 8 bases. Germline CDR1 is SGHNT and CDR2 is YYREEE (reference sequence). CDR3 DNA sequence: TGTGCCAGCAGCTTGGAATCCAGGGAGACCCAGTACTTC. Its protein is CASSLESRETQYF.

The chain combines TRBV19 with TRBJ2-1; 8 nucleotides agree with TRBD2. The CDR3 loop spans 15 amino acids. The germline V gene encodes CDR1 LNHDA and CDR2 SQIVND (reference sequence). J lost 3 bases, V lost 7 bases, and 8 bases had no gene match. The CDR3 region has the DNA TGTGCCAGTACCCCGACTAGCGCACGCTACAATGAGCAGTTCTTC. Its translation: CASTPTSARYNEQFF.

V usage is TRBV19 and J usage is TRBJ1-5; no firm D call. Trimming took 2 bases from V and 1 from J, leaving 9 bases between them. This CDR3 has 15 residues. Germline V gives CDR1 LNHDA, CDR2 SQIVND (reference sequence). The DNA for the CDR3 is TGTGCCAGTAGTATACGGAGACAAAGCAATCAGCCCCAGCATTTT. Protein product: CASSIRRQSNQPQHF.

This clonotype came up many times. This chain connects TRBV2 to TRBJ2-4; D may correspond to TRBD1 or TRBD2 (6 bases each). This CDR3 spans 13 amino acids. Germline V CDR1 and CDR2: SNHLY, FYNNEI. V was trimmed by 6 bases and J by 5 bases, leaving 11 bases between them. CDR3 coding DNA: TGTGCCAGCAGGGGGGGACAACAAAACATTCAGTACTTC. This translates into CASRGGQQNIQYF.

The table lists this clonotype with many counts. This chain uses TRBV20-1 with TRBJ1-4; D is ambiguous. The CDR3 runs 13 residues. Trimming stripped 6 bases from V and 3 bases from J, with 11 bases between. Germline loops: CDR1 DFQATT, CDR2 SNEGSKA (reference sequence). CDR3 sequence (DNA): TGCAGTGCATCTAGCGGGCCTAATGAAAAACTGTTTTTT. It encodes CSASSGPNEKLFF.

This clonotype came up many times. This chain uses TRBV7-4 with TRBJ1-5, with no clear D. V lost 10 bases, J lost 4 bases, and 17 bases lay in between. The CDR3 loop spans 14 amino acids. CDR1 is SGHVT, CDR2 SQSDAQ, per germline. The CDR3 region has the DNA TGTGCCACCCGTACGTCAGTGGGGAATCAGCCCCAGCATTTT. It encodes CATRTSVGNQPQHF.

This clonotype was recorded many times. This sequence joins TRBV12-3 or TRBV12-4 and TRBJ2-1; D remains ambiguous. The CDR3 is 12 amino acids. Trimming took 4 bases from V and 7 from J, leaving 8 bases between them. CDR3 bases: TGTGCCAGCAGTTCTAGGGTTAATGAGCAGTTCTTC. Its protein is CASSSRVNEQFF.

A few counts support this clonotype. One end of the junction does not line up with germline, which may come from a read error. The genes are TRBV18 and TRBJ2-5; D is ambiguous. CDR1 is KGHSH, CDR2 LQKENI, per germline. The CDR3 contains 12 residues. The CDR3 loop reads CASSPTQEAQYF. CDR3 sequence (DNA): TGTGCCAGCTCACCCACCCAAGAGGCCCAGTACTTC.

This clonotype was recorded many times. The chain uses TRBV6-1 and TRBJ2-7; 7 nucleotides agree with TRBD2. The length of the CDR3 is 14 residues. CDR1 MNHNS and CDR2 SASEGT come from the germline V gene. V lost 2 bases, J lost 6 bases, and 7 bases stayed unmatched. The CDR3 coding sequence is TGTGCCAGCAGTGAAAGTCTAGCGGCCGGCGAGCAGTACTTC. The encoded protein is CASSESLAAGEQYF.

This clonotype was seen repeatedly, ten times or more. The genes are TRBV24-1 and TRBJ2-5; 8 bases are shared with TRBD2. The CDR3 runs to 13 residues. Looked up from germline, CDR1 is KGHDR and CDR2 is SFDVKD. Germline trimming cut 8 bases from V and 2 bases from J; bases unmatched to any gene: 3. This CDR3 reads CATTGGRQETQYF. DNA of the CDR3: TGTGCCACCACGGGAGGGCGGCAAGAGACCCAGTACTTC.

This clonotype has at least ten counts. The CDR3 protein is CASSQGPPGNNQPQHF. The CDR3 bases are TGTGCCAGCAGCCAAGGACCTCCAGGAAACAATCAGCCCCAGCATTTT. V is TRBV3-1 and J is TRBJ1-5; D is unclear. CDR1 is LGHDT and CDR2 is YNNKEL in the germline V gene (reference sequence). The V gene lost 1 base and the J gene lost 3 bases, with 13 bases spanning the gap. This CDR3 contains 16 residues.

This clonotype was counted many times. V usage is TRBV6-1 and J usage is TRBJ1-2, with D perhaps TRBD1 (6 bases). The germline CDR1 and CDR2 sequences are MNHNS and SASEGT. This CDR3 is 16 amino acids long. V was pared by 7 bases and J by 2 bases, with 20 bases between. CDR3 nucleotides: TGTGCCAGCAACAGTTTTCAGGGGCAGGTCAACTATGGCTACACCTTC. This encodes CASNSFQGQVNYGYTF.

In DNA form, the CDR3 reads TGCAGTGCTAGTCGCGGGGTCTCCTACGAGCAGTACTTC. Protein: CSASRGVSYEQYF. The chain combines TRBV20-1 with TRBJ2-7; possibly TRBD2 for D (6 bases). Germline-derived CDR1 and CDR2 are DFQATT and SNEGSKA (reference sequence). The CDR3 is 13 amino acids. V was shortened by 3 bases and J by 0 bases, with 9 bases between the two germline ends.

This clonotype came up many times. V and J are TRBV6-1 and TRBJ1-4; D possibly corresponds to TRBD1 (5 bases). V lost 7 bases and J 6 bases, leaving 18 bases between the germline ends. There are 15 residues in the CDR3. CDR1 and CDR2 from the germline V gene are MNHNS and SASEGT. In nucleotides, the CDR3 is TGTGCCAGCACCAGTAGACAGCTTCGTGATGAAAAACTGTTTTTT. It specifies CASTSRQLRDEKLFF.

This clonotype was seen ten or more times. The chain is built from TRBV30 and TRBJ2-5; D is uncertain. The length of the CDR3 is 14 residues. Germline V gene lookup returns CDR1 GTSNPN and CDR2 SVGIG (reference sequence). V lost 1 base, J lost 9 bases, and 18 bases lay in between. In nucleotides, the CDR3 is TGTGCCTGGAGTGGGCCCTTGGGCCTCTGGGCCCAGTACTTC. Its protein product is CAWSGPLGLWAQYF.

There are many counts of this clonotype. The CDR3 protein is CASSLGQYYGYTF. The DNA for the CDR3 is TGTGCCAGCAGTTTAGGACAGTATTATGGCTACACCTTC. The chain carries TRBV28 and TRBJ1-2; D perhaps matches TRBD1 (6 bases). This CDR3 comprises 13 residues. Germline V CDR1 and CDR2: MDHEN, SYDVKM. Trimming took 2 bases from V and 5 from J, leaving 9 bases between them.

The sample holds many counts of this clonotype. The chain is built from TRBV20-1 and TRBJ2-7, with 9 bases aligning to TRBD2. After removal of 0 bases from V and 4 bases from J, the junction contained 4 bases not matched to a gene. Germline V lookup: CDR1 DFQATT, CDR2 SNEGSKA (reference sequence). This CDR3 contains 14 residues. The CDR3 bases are TGCAGTGCTAGAGAGGCCCTAGCGGGATACGAGCAGTACTTC. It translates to CSAREALAGYEQYF.